One and the same sample provided the 20 T cell receptor beta chains below, sequenced in a study of T-cell reconstitution after alpha-beta-depleted transplantation in children. Using unique molecular identifiers, the investigators prepared the TCRbeta library. TCRdb re-derived calls from the PCR reads in MiXCR, one entry per CDR3 protein. In the table there are about 540,000 distinct CDR3 sequences, about 16% of which are singletons. The sequencing used PBMCs from the stem cell graft donor, collected from the stem cell graft. These TCRs come from a human donor who donated a stem cell graft to a child with acute lymphoblastic leukemia.

In its sample, this clonotype was seen a few times. The genes are TRBV3-1 and TRBJ1-4; TRBD1 matches 8 bases. J lost 6 bases, V lost 3 bases, and 3 bases had no gene match. The CDR3 is made up of 14 amino acids. From germline, CDR1 is LGHDT and CDR2 YNNKEL (reference sequence). DNA of the CDR3: TGTGCCAGCAGCCACAGGGGGCTGGATGAAAAACTGTTTTTT. This translates into CASSHRGLDEKLFF. The full variable domain, completed using reference TRBV3-1 and TRBJ1-4, is DTAVSQTPKYLVTQMGNDKSIKCEQNLGHDTMYWYKQDSKKFLKIMFSYNNKELIINETVPNRFSPKSPDKAHLNLHINSLELGDSAVYFCASSHRGLDEKLFFGSGTQLSVL.

The rearrangement links TRBV7-3 to TRBJ2-3; 14 positions match TRBD2. Per germline, CDR1 SGHTA and CDR2 FQGTGA. V lost 2 bases to trimming and J lost 5 bases; unmatched junction nucleotides: 6. The CDR3 spans 17 residues. The CDR3 DNA sequence: TGTGCCAGCAGCTTACTGGGACTAGCGGGAGTCAAAGATACGCAGTATTTT. This translates into CASSLLGLAGVKDTQYF.

This clonotype has at least ten counts. The chain employs TRBV20-1 and TRBJ1-5; D ambiguous. V was trimmed by 0 bases and J by 3 bases, leaving 3 bases between them. Looked up from germline, CDR1 is DFQATT and CDR2 is SNEGSKA (reference sequence). This CDR3 region has 12 residues. CDR3 loop: CSAREPNQPQHF. The CDR3 DNA sequence: TGCAGTGCTAGAGAGCCCAATCAGCCCCAGCATTTT.

The chain recombines TRBV20-1 with TRBJ2-2; 11 nucleotides match TRBD2. The V gene end was trimmed by 6 bases and the J gene end by 0 bases; junction bases not matched to a gene: 3. CDR1 is DFQATT and CDR2 is SNEGSKA in the germline V gene (reference sequence). The CDR3 has 15 amino acids. The CDR3 DNA reads as TGCAGTGCCAAGACTAGCGGGACGAACACCGGGGAGCTGTTTTTT. This encodes CSAKTSGTNTGELFF.

J is TRBJ2-1 and V is TRBV7-6, with TRBD1 matching 7 bases. CDR1 is SGHVS, CDR2 FNYEAQ, per germline. The CDR3 sequence is 15 residues long. V gave up 5 bases and J gave up 1 base; unmatched junction bases: 5. The CDR3 protein is CASSRNRGSYNEQFF. The CDR3 DNA is TGTGCCAGCAGCCGTAACAGGGGTTCCTACAATGAGCAGTTCTTC.

This chain joins TRBV7-3 and TRBJ2-5; tentatively, D is TRBD1 (6 bases). The germline CDR1 and CDR2 sequences are SGHTA and FQGTGA. This CDR3 spans 15 amino acids. Trimming pared 1 base from V and 5 bases from J, leaving 14 bases between. CDR3 DNA sequence: TGTGCCAGCAGCTTAATTGCAGGGGCAGTGGAGACCCAGTACTTC. Protein sequence: CASSLIAGAVETQYF.

V and J are TRBV7-9 and TRBJ1-6, with D uncertain. Germline-derived CDR1 and CDR2 are SEHNR and FQNEAQ (reference sequence). The CDR3 contains 16 residues. V gave up 5 bases and J gave up 7 bases, with 18 bases separating them. CDR3 nucleotides: TGTGCCAGCAGCACCCGACCGGGAAAAGGCAATTCACCCCTCCACTTT. Amino acid sequence: CASSTRPGKGNSPLHF.

In this sample, this clonotype turned up a few times. The rearrangement joins TRBV12-3 or TRBV12-4 to TRBJ2-7; 9 positions agree with TRBD2. This CDR3 has 17 residues. The V and J ends lost 0 bases and 0 bases, in that order; junction bases with no gene match: 6. The CDR3 is CASSLAGGGRASYEQYF. The CDR3 region has the DNA TGTGCCAGCAGTTTAGCCGGGGGCGGGAGGGCCTCCTACGAGCAGTACTTC.

The chain recombines TRBV12-3 or TRBV12-4 with TRBJ2-3; TRBD1 matches at 10 bases. J lost 1 base, V lost 3 bases, and 7 bases had no gene match. The CDR3 consists of 17 residues. CDR3 sequence (DNA): TGTGCCAGCAGTTTCCCGGGACAGGGGATTGGCACAGATACGCAGTATTTT. This codes for CASSFPGQGIGTDTQYF.

The rearrangement uses TRBV29-1 and TRBJ2-5; 7 bases agree with TRBD2. This CDR3 has 14 residues. Germline V gene lookup returns CDR1 SQVTM and CDR2 ANQGSEA. V was pared by 3 bases and J by 5 bases, with 9 bases of the junction left unmatched. For the CDR3, the DNA is TGCAGCGTTGAGCGACTAGCCAGACGGGAGACCCAGTACTTC. Translation gives CSVERLARRETQYF.

The DNA of the CDR3 is TGCGCCAGCAGCTTAACTAGCGGGATCTCCTACAATGAGCAGTTCTTC. This sequence encodes CASSLTSGISYNEQFF. This sequence joins TRBV5-1 and TRBJ2-1; TRBD2 aligns across 10 bases. In germline, CDR1 is SGHRS, CDR2 YFSETQ. This CDR3 region has 16 residues. The ends lost 2 bases at V and 0 bases at J; junction bases unmatched: 2.

The chain is built from TRBV27 and TRBJ2-2; the D is unclear. The length of the CDR3 is 15 residues. The germline V gene has CDR1 MNHEY and CDR2 SMNVEV (reference sequence). Trimming removed 0 bases at V and 1 base at J, with 6 bases between. The CDR3 coding sequence is TGTGCCAGCAGTTTATCGCTAGGGAACACCGGGGAGCTGTTTTTT. This encodes CASSLSLGNTGELFF.

This clonotype turned up a few times. J is TRBJ2-1 and V is TRBV7-2, with TRBD2 matching over 10 bases. The germline V gene encodes CDR1 SGHTA and CDR2 FQGNSA. The length of the CDR3 is 13 residues. V trimming: 3 bases; J trimming: 13 bases; junction bases outside the gene matches: 6. The CDR3 DNA reads TGTGCCAGCAGCTTCCCCGGGACTAGCGTTCAGTTCTTC. It is translated as CASSFPGTSVQFF. The complete variable domain, with remaining parts taken from reference TRBV7-2 and TRBJ2-1, reads GAGVSQSPSNKVTEKGKDVELRCDPISGHTALYWYRQSLGQGLEFLIYFQGNSAPDKSGLPSDRFSAERTGGSVSTLTIQRTQQEDSAVYLCASSFPGTSVQFFGPGTRLTVL.

The gene calls are TRBV29-1 and TRBJ1-5; TRBD1 is a possible D gene (5 bases). This CDR3 is 14 amino acids long. Germline V lookup: CDR1 SQVTM, CDR2 ANQGSEA. The V end was cut by 3 bases, the J end by 4 bases, with 13 bases between. The DNA of the CDR3 is TGCAGCGTTGATGGTGGTGAGGGGAATCAGCCCCAGCATTTT. This sequence encodes CSVDGGEGNQPQHF.

The chain recombines TRBV20-1 with TRBJ1-1; 11 nucleotides align to TRBD1. The germline V gene encodes CDR1 DFQATT and CDR2 SNEGSKA (reference sequence). The CDR3 covers 13 residues. J was trimmed by 5 bases and V by 6 bases; bases with no gene match: 5. In DNA form, the CDR3 reads TGCAGTGCCGGACAGGGGGCCGAAACTGAAGCTTTCTTT. It specifies CSAGQGAETEAFF.

The chain combines TRBV5-1 with TRBJ1-2, with 10 bases lining up with TRBD1. Germline trimming cut 4 bases from V and 4 bases from J; bases unmatched to any gene: 7. This CDR3 region has 15 residues. Germline assignment: CDR1 SGHRS and CDR2 YFSETQ. The CDR3 DNA reads TGCGCCAGCAGCCCTTCGGGACAGGGGACCTATGGCTACACCTTC. This translates into CASSPSGQGTYGYTF.

This clonotype has only a few counts. The junction differs from germline at one of its ends, possibly a read error. V and J are TRBV5-1 and TRBJ2-3; the D is unclear. This CDR3 is 11 amino acids long. Germline-derived CDR1 and CDR2 are SGHRS and YFSETQ. In DNA, the CDR3 is TGCGCCAGCAGCGAAATAGGAAGCGCTCATTTT. Translation: CASSEIGSAHF.

The chain carries TRBV5-1 and TRBJ2-1; D not resolved. The V and J ends lost 0 bases and 9 bases respectively, with 13 bases between them. The germline V gene encodes CDR1 SGHRS and CDR2 YFSETQ. There are 14 residues in the CDR3. The CDR3 DNA reads TGCGCCAGCAGCTTGGCCTTATCCGTACCTGAGCAGTTCTTC. Translated, it gives CASSLALSVPEQFF.

The gene calls are TRBV9 and TRBJ2-1, with 9 bases aligning to TRBD1. Germline assignment: CDR1 SGDLS and CDR2 YYNGEE. Unmatched junction bases numbered 12, after V lost 4 bases and J lost 10 bases. There are 15 residues in the CDR3. The CDR3 loop is CASSIVPGQGREQFF. CDR3 nucleotides: TGTGCCAGCAGCATAGTCCCGGGACAGGGTCGGGAGCAGTTCTTC.

This clonotype has just a few counts. The V and J genes are TRBV7-9 and TRBJ2-7, with TRBD2 matching 11 bases. Germline-derived CDR1 and CDR2 are SEHNR and FQNEAQ (reference sequence). This CDR3 is built from 13 residues. The V gene end was trimmed by 5 bases and the J gene end by 7 bases; junction bases not matched to a gene: 4. The CDR3 protein is CASSATSGKEQYF. CDR3 bases: TGTGCCAGCAGCGCGACTAGCGGGAAGGAGCAGTACTTC.